This TCR beta chain was sequenced in a study of OX40 agonist ivuxolimab in advanced cancers. Germline V CDR1 and CDR2: SGHAT, FQDESV (reference sequence). The CDR3 has 15 amino acids. V lost 5 bases and J 7 bases, leaving 21 bases between the germline ends. Data came from immunoSEQ multiplex PCR; TCRdb stores just in-frame clones and leaves some out. The table includes about 21,000 clones, 88% detected once. This chain uses TRBV11-1 with TRBJ2-7; possible D gene TRBD1, 7 bases. The source material was CD4+ or CD8+ T cells sorted from blood, sampled in a trial of the OX40 agonist ivuxolimab. The clonotype was recovered from an adult with an advanced solid tumor such as melanoma, head and neck, liver or kidney cancer. The CDR3 is CASSLRLRGAGEQYF. The DNA of the CDR3 is TGTGCCAGCAGCCTACGCCTCAGGGGGGCTGGGGAGCAGTACTTC. Combining the CDR3 with reference TRBV11-1 and TRBJ2-7 gives the whole variable domain EAEVAQSPRYKITEKSQAVAFWCDPISGHATLYWYRQILGQGPELLVQFQDESVVDDSQLPKDRFSAERLKGVDSTLKIQPAELGDSAMYLCASSLRLRGAGEQYFGPGTRLTVT.